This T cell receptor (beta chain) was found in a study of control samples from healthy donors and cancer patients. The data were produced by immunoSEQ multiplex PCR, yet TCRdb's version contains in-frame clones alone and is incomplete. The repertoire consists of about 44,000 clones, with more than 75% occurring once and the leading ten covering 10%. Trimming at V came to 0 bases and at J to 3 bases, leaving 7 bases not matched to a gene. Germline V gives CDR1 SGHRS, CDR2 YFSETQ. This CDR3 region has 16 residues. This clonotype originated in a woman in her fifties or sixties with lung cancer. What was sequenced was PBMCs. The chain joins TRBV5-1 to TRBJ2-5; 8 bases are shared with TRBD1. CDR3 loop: CASSLVAGGAEETQYF. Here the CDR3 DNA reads TGCGCCAGCAGCTTGGTTGCAGGGGGCGCGGAAGAGACCCAGTACTTC.